This T cell receptor (beta chain) was sequenced for a study of T cells and copy number aberrations in small-cell lung cancer. This CDR3 spans 13 amino acids. The germline V and J ends were trimmed by 6 bases and 4 bases, with 9 bases remaining between them. CDR1 MDHEN and CDR2 SYDVKM come from the germline V gene. Method: immunoSEQ multiplex PCR; TCRdb's copy keeps in-frame clones and lacks some. Of about 6,600 clones in the sample, roughly four fifths were seen once. This chain uses TRBV28 with TRBJ2-2; D is possibly TRBD2 (5 bases). Sequencing used normal tissue next to the tumor. This TCR derives from a woman in her 70s with small cell lung cancer. Some clones in this sample may be carry-over from other donors' samples. The CDR3 DNA sequence: TGTGCCAGCAGCGAGCGGCTCACCGGGGAGCTGTTTTTT. This sequence encodes CASSERLTGELFF.